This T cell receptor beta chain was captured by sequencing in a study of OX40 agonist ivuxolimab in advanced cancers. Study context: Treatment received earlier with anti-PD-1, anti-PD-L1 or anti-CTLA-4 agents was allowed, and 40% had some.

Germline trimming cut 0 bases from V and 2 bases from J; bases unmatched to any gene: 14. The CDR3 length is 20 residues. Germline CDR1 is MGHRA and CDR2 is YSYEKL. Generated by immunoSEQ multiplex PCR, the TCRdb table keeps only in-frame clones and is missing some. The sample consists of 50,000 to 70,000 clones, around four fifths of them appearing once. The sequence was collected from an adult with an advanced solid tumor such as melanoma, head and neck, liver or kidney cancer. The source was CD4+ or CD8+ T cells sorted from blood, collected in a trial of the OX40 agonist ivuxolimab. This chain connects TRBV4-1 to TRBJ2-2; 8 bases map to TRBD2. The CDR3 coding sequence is TGCGCCAGCAGCCAAGATTCACTTTTGTATACTAGCGGAAACACCGGGGAGCTGTTTTTT. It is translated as CASSQDSLLYTSGNTGELFF.